One and the same sample provided the 9 T cell receptor beta chains below, sequenced in a study of blood T cell repertoires in COVID-19. Some clones are missing from TCRdb's copy, which holds only in-frame ones; the method was immunoSEQ multiplex PCR. The data contain about 210,000 clones, roughly nine tenths of them seen just once; the ten biggest clones take up around 1.2%. Sample: peripheral blood. The receptors derive from a man aged 30-40 years with acute or convalescent COVID-19.

The chain carries TRBV20-1 and TRBJ1-5; TRBD1 aligns across 7 bases. V was pared by 3 bases and J by 5 bases, with 7 bases of the junction left unmatched. Germline loops: CDR1 DFQATT, CDR2 SNEGSKA (reference sequence). The CDR3 covers 14 residues. The CDR3 reads CSASLGTAHQPQHF. The CDR3 bases are TGCAGTGCTAGTCTTGGGACAGCGCATCAGCCCCAGCATTTT.

The V gene is TRBV5-1, the J gene TRBJ2-7; maybe TRBD1 (6 bases). V was shortened by 7 bases and J by 2 bases, with 13 bases between the two germline ends. Germline V gene lookup returns CDR1 SGHRS and CDR2 YFSETQ. This CDR3 is 13 amino acids long. The CDR3 sequence: CASSGVPTYEQYF. CDR3 nucleotides: TGCGCCAGCTCAGGGGTCCCGACCTACGAGCAGTACTTC.

The gene calls are TRBV30 and TRBJ1-6, with D possibly TRBD1 on 6 matching bases. The CDR3 is made up of 14 amino acids. V was trimmed by 5 bases and J by 6 bases, leaving 14 bases between them. The germline V gene encodes CDR1 GTSNPN and CDR2 SVGIG (reference sequence). DNA for the CDR3: TGTGCCTGGCAAACAGGGAATTCTAATTCACCCCTCCACTTT. Translated, it gives CAWQTGNSNSPLHF.

This rearrangement joins TRBV4-1 to TRBJ2-1; 9 positions agree with TRBD2. This CDR3 contains 20 residues. Germline CDR1 reads MGHRA; CDR2 reads YSYEKL. Losses at the gene ends were 1 base for V and 3 bases for J; bases not matched to a gene: 16. For the CDR3, the DNA is TGCGCCAGCAGCCAAGTTCGGGGTGCTCGCGGGAGGGCCGGCTACAATGAGCAGTTCTTC. Its protein is CASSQVRGARGRAGYNEQFF.

This clone was picked up a small number of times. This rearrangement joins TRBV3-1 (or the pseudogene TRBV3-2) to TRBJ2-1, with D perhaps TRBD2 (6 bases). Germline V gene sequence: CDR1 LGHDT, CDR2 YNNKEL (reference sequence). Deletions cut 2 bases from V and 2 bases from J, with 13 bases between. This CDR3 is built from 16 residues. The CDR3 reads CASSQKRARTYNEQFF. The DNA for the CDR3 is TGTGCCAGCAGCCAAAAGCGGGCAAGAACCTACAATGAGCAGTTCTTC.

The chain has TRBV5-1 and TRBJ1-3; D is uncertain. The CDR3 is 15 amino acids. V was pared by 0 bases and J by 2 bases, with 9 bases between. Germline assignment: CDR1 SGHRS and CDR2 YFSETQ. The chain's CDR3 is CASSLAGVAGNTIYF. The CDR3 region has the DNA TGCGCCAGCAGCTTGGCGGGAGTGGCTGGAAACACCATATATTTT.

The sample holds a few counts of this clone. The gene calls are TRBV5-1 and TRBJ2-2; weak D call: TRBD2 (5 bases). V lost 1 base and J lost 0, with 10 bases in between. Germline assignment: CDR1 SGHRS and CDR2 YFSETQ. The CDR3 runs to 16 residues. The CDR3 DNA sequence: TGCGCCAGCAGCTTGTCACCGGGATCGAACACCGGGGAGCTGTTTTTT. It encodes CASSLSPGSNTGELFF.

The CDR3 coding sequence is TGTGCCAGCAGCCAAGGCAGGACTAGCGGGAGAGAGGGCGGGGAGCTGTTTTTT. Amino acids: CASSQGRTSGREGGELFF. The chain recombines TRBV3-1 (or the pseudogene TRBV3-2) with TRBJ2-2; TRBD2 aligns across 13 bases. This CDR3 is built from 18 residues. The V and J ends lost 1 base and 7 bases, in that order; junction bases with no gene match: 9. Germline V gene lookup returns CDR1 LGHDT and CDR2 YNNKEL (reference sequence).

The rearrangement uses TRBV3-1 (or the pseudogene TRBV3-2) and TRBJ2-5, with D unresolved. The length of the CDR3 is 15 residues. V was trimmed by 2 bases and J by 4 bases, leaving 14 bases between them. Germline-derived CDR1 and CDR2 are LGHDT and YNNKEL (reference sequence). CDR3 DNA: TGTGCCAGCAGCCAATCGTTTGGCCAGTCAGAGACCCAGTACTTC. Translating it yields CASSQSFGQSETQYF.